This TCR beta chain was captured by sequencing in a study of blood T cell repertoires in COVID-19. Study-wide context: Acute and convalescent COVID-19 specimens originated in the United States, Italy and Spain. PBMCs, B-cell-depleted T cells, or T cells were the source of the cDNA or gDNA that made up the material.

This CDR3 comprises 18 residues. Deletions cut 4 bases from V and 7 bases from J, with 24 bases between. CDR1 is SGHDT and CDR2 is YYEEEE in the germline V gene. Per the study methods: For nucleated cells, counts were estimated from reference gene primer amplification. Here immunoSEQ multiplex PCR was the method, and the copy in TCRdb shows in-frame clones only, minus some. The V and J calls and clone size were taken over from that table, and D and trimming were inferred from the DNA. The sample has 190,000 or so clones, about 95% seen once. One Seattle source followed patients from active infection through their disease course.

This TCR derives from a young man with COVID-19, enrolled during active disease. This chain joins TRBV5-6 and TRBJ1-6; D possibly corresponds to TRBD1 (6 bases). Material for sequencing was peripheral blood. The CDR3 DNA follows: TGTGCCAGCAGCACGGACGAGGGGGATCTCTATCGGAATTCACCCCTCCACTTT. This sequence encodes CASSTDEGDLYRNSPLHF.